These T cell receptor beta chains were read from a single sample in a study of shared clonotypes between healthy human individuals. Profiled with immunoSEQ multiplex PCR; TCRdb holds only in-frame clones, not every one. The table has nearly 2 million clones, approximately 95% seen once. The specimen was naive CD8+ T cells sorted from blood. These receptor sequences come from a man aged 18 to 30 in good health. Both conserved end residues are part of each CDR3. The D gene is left open where the match is weak.

D | J | V | CDR3 | DNA
. | TRBJ2-2 | TRBV4-3 | CASSQETVLTGTGELFF | TGCGCCAGCAGCCAAGAAACGGTCTTAACGGGGACCGGGGAGCTGTTTTTT
. | TRBJ2-7 | TRBV7-9 | CASSLDTGIEAYEQYF | TGTGCCAGCAGCTTAGATACAGGGATAGAAGCCTACGAGCAGTACTTC
. | TRBJ2-2 | TRBV7-6 | CASSLVGGGELFF | TGTGCCAGCAGCTTAGTCGGTGGCGGGGAGCTGTTTTTT
. | TRBJ2-3 | TRBV28 | CASSFTAVDTQYF | TGTGCCAGCAGTTTCACGGCGGTAGATACGCAGTATTTT
. | TRBJ2-7 | TRBV5-5 | CASSLGVRGTYEQYF | TGTGCCAGCAGCTTGGGAGTTAGAGGCACATACGAGCAGTACTTC
TRBD2 | TRBJ2-1 | TRBV11-2 | CASSLGPGLANEQFF | TGTGCCAGCAGCTTGGGGCCGGGACTAGCGAATGAGCAGTTCTTC
. | TRBJ2-2 | TRBV19 | CASSILGDTGELFF | TGTGCCAGTAGTATCTTAGGGGACACCGGGGAGCTGTTTTTT
TRBD2 | TRBJ2-7 | TRBV5-4 | CASSLERESPYEQYF | TGTGCCAGCAGCTTAGAGCGGGAGTCCCCCTACGAGCAGTACTTC
. | TRBJ1-5 | TRBV27 | CASSSRVGDQPQHF | TGTGCCAGCAGTTCTCGGGTTGGGGATCAGCCCCAGCATTTT
TRBD1 | TRBJ2-1 | TRBV2 | CASSYDRDNEQFF | TGTGCCAGCAGCTATGACAGGGACAATGAGCAGTTCTTC
. | TRBJ2-7 | TRBV5-1 | CASSYTRDSPLKTQTGVYEQYF | TGCGCCAGCAGCTACACCCGGGACAGCCCGCTAAAAACCCAGACGGGGGTCTACGAGCAGTACTTC
. | TRBJ1-2 | TRBV5-8 | CASSLGVQGYGYTF | TGTGCCAGCAGCTTGGGAGTTCAGGGCTATGGCTACACCTTC
. | TRBJ1-1 | TRBV25-1 | CASSLRGNEAFF | TGTGCCAGCAGTCTTCGTGGGAATGAAGCTTTCTTT